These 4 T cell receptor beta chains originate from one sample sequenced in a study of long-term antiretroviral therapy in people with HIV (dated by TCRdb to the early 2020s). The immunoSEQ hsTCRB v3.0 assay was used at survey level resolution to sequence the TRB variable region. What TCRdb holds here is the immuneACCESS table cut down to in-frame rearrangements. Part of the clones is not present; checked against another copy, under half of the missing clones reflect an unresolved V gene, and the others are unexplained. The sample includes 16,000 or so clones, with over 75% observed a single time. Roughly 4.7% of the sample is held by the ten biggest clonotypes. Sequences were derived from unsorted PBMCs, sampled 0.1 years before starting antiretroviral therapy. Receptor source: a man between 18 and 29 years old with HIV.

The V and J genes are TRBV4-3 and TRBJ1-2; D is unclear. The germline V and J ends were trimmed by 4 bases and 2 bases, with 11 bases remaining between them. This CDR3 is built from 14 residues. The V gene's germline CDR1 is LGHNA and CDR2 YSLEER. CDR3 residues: CASSPARENYGYTF. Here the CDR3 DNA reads TGCGCCAGCAGCCCCGCAAGGGAGAACTATGGCTACACCTTC.

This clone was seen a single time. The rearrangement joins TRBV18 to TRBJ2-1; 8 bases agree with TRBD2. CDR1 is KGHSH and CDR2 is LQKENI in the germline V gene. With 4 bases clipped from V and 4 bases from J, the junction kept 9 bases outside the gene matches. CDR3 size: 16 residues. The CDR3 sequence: CASSLAAGGGYNEQFF. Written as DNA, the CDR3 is TGTGCCAGCTCACTGGCGGCGGGAGGTGGGTACAATGAGCAGTTCTTC. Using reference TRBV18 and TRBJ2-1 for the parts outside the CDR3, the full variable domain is NAGVMQNPRHLVRRRGQEARLRCSPMKGHSHVYWYRQLPEEGLKFMVYLQKENIIDESGMPKERFSAEFPKEGPSILRIQQVVRGDSAAYFCASSLAAGGGYNEQFFGPGTRLTVL.

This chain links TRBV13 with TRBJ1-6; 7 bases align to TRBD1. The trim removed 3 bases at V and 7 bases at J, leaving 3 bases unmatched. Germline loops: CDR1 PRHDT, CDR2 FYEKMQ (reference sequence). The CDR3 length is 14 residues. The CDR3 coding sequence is TGTGCCAGCAGCTTGGGACAGAAGAATTCACCCCTCCACTTT. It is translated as CASSLGQKNSPLHF.

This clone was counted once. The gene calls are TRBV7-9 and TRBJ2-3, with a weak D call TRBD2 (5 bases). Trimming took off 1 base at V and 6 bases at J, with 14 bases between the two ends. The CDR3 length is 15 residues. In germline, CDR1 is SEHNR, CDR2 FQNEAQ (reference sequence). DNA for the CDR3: TGTGCCAGCAGCTTAGTTTTATCCGGGGTTGATACGCAGTATTTT. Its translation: CASSLVLSGVDTQYF.